These 29 T cell receptor beta chains share one sample of origin, sequenced in a study of blood T cell repertoires in COVID-19. The protocol was immunoSEQ multiplex PCR, while the TCRdb copy is restricted to in-frame clones and leaves out a portion. In the table there are around 70,000 clones, roughly nine tenths of which are singletons. The sequenced sample consisted of peripheral blood. The receptors come from a middle-aged man with acute or convalescent COVID-19.

The V gene is TRBV11-2, the J gene TRBJ2-2, with D perhaps matching TRBD2 (6 bases). Germline V gene sequence: CDR1 SGHAT, CDR2 FQNNGV. V lost 1 base and J 7 bases, leaving 13 bases between the germline ends. CDR3 length: 15 residues. The CDR3 DNA reads TGTGCCAGCAGCTTAGTGCTGGGGGGTAACGGGGAGCTGTTTTTT. This gives the protein CASSLVLGGNGELFF.

This clone was seen a few times. The chain links TRBV7-8 to TRBJ2-7; 16 nucleotides match TRBD2. V lost 5 bases and J lost 4; bases outside the gene matches: 17. CDR3 length: 20 residues. Germline V gene lookup returns CDR1 SGHVS and CDR2 FQNEAQ. CDR3 region: CASSPGTSGRGTASSYEQYF. The CDR3 nucleotides read TGTGCCAGCAGCCCCGGGACTAGCGGGAGGGGTACGGCTAGCTCTTACGAGCAGTACTTC.

The V and J genes are TRBV28 and TRBJ1-5, with unresolved D. The CDR3 spans 12 residues. The V end lost 6 bases, the J end lost 4 bases, and 7 bases lay between the germline ends. CDR1 and CDR2 (germline): MDHEN, SYDVKM. CDR3 residues: CASRKSNQPQHF. As DNA, the CDR3 is TGTGCCAGCAGAAAATCAAATCAGCCCCAGCATTTT.

This clone was observed once. J is TRBJ2-7 and V is TRBV27; 10 bases fit TRBD1. The CDR3 length is 15 residues. Germline CDR1 MNHEY, CDR2 SMNVEV (reference sequence). V trimming: 6 bases; J trimming: 4 bases; junction bases outside the gene matches: 9. As DNA, the CDR3 is TGTGCCAGCAGCCTCCGGGACAGGGGTGTGTACGAGCAGTACTTC. It is translated as CASSLRDRGVYEQYF.

The chain uses TRBV29-1 and TRBJ2-7; D perhaps matches TRBD1 (6 bases). Looked up from germline, CDR1 is SQVTM and CDR2 is ANQGSEA. The V and J ends lost 2 bases and 1 base respectively, with 12 bases between them. This CDR3 has 14 amino acids. This CDR3 reads CSVEYTGRSYEQYF. The CDR3 region has the DNA TGCAGCGTTGAATACACAGGGAGATCCTACGAGCAGTACTTC.

Only one count was recorded for this clone. The rearrangement links TRBV5-1 to TRBJ1-4, with 8 bases fitting TRBD1. The CDR3 runs 16 residues. Losses at the gene ends were 6 bases for V and 0 bases for J; bases not matched to a gene: 7. CDR1 SGHRS and CDR2 YFSETQ come from the germline V gene. The CDR3 is CASTLTGAATNEKLFF. The DNA of the CDR3 is TGCGCCAGCACCCTGACAGGGGCAGCAACTAATGAAAAACTGTTTTTT. Complete variable domain (other parts from reference TRBV5-1 and TRBJ1-4): KAGVTQTPRYLIKTRGQQVTLSCSPISGHRSVSWYQQTPGQGLQFLFEYFSETQRNKGNFPGRFSGRQFSNSRSEMNVSTLELGDSALYLCASTLTGAATNEKLFFGSGTQLSVL.

This clone was observed a few times. The chain is built from TRBV30 and TRBJ1-2; D remains ambiguous. CDR3 length equals 14 residues. Germline V lookup: CDR1 GTSNPN, CDR2 SVGIG (reference sequence). Trimming took 1 base from V and 7 from J, leaving 16 bases between them. In DNA form, the CDR3 reads TGTGCCTGGAGTGGGGCGGGCGGGTTTTCTGGCTACACCTTC. Translated, it gives CAWSGAGGFSGYTF.

The rearrangement links TRBV7-3 to TRBJ1-1, with D maybe TRBD1 (5 bases). This CDR3 contains 15 residues. V lost 5 bases and J 2 bases, leaving 15 bases between the germline ends. Looked up from germline, CDR1 is SGHTA and CDR2 is FQGTGA. DNA for the CDR3: TGTGCCAGCAGCCAGGGTGGGACTTTAAACACTGAAGCTTTCTTT. As protein: CASSQGGTLNTEAFF.

The chain combines TRBV30 with TRBJ2-1, with D maybe TRBD2 (8 bases). Per germline, CDR1 GTSNPN and CDR2 SVGIG (reference sequence). The CDR3 totals 18 residues. Trimming left V 3 bases short and J 2 bases short, with 23 bases between. The chain's CDR3 is CAWRPRGGGRSPYNEQFF. The CDR3 coding sequence is TGTGCCTGGAGGCCCCGAGGGGGCGGGAGGTCGCCCTACAATGAGCAGTTCTTC.

V and J are TRBV7-2 and TRBJ1-1; D might be TRBD1 (5 bases). Per germline, CDR1 SGHTA and CDR2 FQGNSA. The germline V and J ends were trimmed by 4 bases and 1 base, with 10 bases remaining between them. This CDR3 comprises 14 residues. The CDR3: CASSSTAGNTEAFF. CDR3 coding DNA: TGTGCCAGCAGCTCGACAGCCGGGAACACTGAAGCTTTCTTT.

J is TRBJ1-1 and V is TRBV10-1; TRBD1 aligns across 9 bases. J lost 7 bases, V lost 4 bases, and 4 bases had no gene match. The CDR3 is 13 amino acids. Germline lookup yields CDR1 WNHNN and CDR2 SYGVQD (reference sequence). CDR3 residues: CASSGGQGGEAFF. The CDR3 DNA follows: TGCGCCAGCAGTGGGGGACAGGGCGGTGAAGCTTTCTTT.

The CDR3, as DNA: TGTGCCAGCAGCTTAATTGGGACTATCGAGACCCAGTACTTC. The encoded protein is CASSLIGTIETQYF. The chain carries TRBV7-3 and TRBJ2-5; TRBD2 matches at 7 bases. This CDR3 region has 14 residues. J was trimmed by 5 bases and V by 1 base; bases with no gene match: 4. CDR1 and CDR2 (germline): SGHTA, FQGTGA. Supplemented by reference TRBV7-3 and TRBJ2-5, the full variable domain reads GAGVSQTPSNKVTEKGKYVELRCDPISGHTALYWYRQSLGQGPEFLIYFQGTGAADDSGLPNDRFFAVRPEGSVSTLKIQRTERGDSAVYLCASSLIGTIETQYFGPGTRLLVL.

The chain combines TRBV10-2 with TRBJ2-7; possible D gene TRBD2, 6 bases. Germline CDR1 WSHSY, CDR2 SAAADI. The germline V and J ends were trimmed by 8 bases and 4 bases, with 15 bases remaining between them. There are 13 residues in the CDR3. CDR3 sequence reads: CASWGGRGYEQYF. The CDR3 DNA follows: TGCGCCAGCTGGGGAGGCCGAGGATACGAGCAGTACTTC.

The CDR3 here is CASSLAERVSGELFF. Here the CDR3 DNA reads TGTGCCAGCAGCTTAGCGGAGAGGGTATCCGGGGAGCTGTTTTTT. J is TRBJ2-2 and V is TRBV7-6; the D gene is possibly TRBD2 (5 bases). The CDR3 runs to 15 residues. Trimming took 0 bases from V and 6 from J, leaving 11 bases between them. CDR1 is SGHVS and CDR2 is FNYEAQ in the germline V gene.

This clone was seen once. V gene TRBV7-2 combines with J gene TRBJ1-2; D remains unclear. Germline CDR1 SGHTA, CDR2 FQGNSA. The CDR3 has 16 amino acids. Trimming removed 5 bases from V and 7 bases from J, with 23 bases in between. The CDR3 is CASSNSRVRAIVGYTF. The DNA for the CDR3 is TGTGCCAGCAGCAATTCAAGAGTCCGCGCTATCGTTGGCTACACCTTC.

This rearrangement joins TRBV29-1 to TRBJ2-7; D is perhaps TRBD1 (6 bases). Germline V gene sequence: CDR1 SQVTM, CDR2 ANQGSEA. This CDR3 has 15 amino acids. V lost 2 bases and J lost 4, with 18 bases in between. CDR3 nucleotide sequence: TGCAGCGTTGAAAAACCGACAGGTCTGGGGTACGAGCAGTACTTC. Translation gives CSVEKPTGLGYEQYF.

V gene TRBV28 combines with J gene TRBJ2-1; D remains ambiguous. V was shortened by 3 bases and J by 0 bases, with 9 bases between the two germline ends. Germline V gene sequence: CDR1 MDHEN, CDR2 SYDVKM. This CDR3 has 15 amino acids. CDR3 in amino acids: CASSLTHSSYNEQFF. The CDR3 DNA reads as TGTGCCAGCAGTTTGACGCACAGCTCCTACAATGAGCAGTTCTTC.

The chain recombines TRBV6-4 with TRBJ1-2, with TRBD1 matching 12 bases. This CDR3 is 15 amino acids long. CDR1 is MRHNA, CDR2 SNTAGT, per germline. The ends lost 3 bases at V and 4 bases at J; junction bases unmatched: 3. CDR3 sequence (DNA): TGTGCCAGCAGTGAGGGGACAGGGGGCTCCTATGGCTACACCTTC. It codes for CASSEGTGGSYGYTF.

V gene TRBV5-4 combines with J gene TRBJ2-7; possibly TRBD2 for D (5 bases). The CDR3 consists of 15 residues. V shed 3 bases and J shed 4 bases, with 17 bases lying between them. CDR1 and CDR2 from the germline V gene are SGHNT and YYREEE (reference sequence). The CDR3 here is CASSSPQRESYEQYF. The DNA of the CDR3 is TGTGCCAGCAGCTCCCCCCAGAGGGAGTCTTACGAGCAGTACTTC.

This sequence joins TRBV10-1 and TRBJ2-3, with D unclear. Germline-derived CDR1 and CDR2 are WNHNN and SYGVQD (reference sequence). Trimming cost V 7 bases and J 0 bases, with 14 bases left between them. This CDR3 is built from 15 residues. The CDR3 DNA follows: TGCGCCAGCATCGTACACGAATCTAGCACAGATACGCAGTATTTT. It yields the protein CASIVHESSTDTQYF.

The J gene is TRBJ1-1, the V gene TRBV6-5; D may be TRBD1 (6 bases). With 5 bases removed from V and 9 bases from J, the gap between germline ends came to 13 bases. Per the germline V gene, CDR1 is MNHEY and CDR2 is SVGAGI. CDR3 length equals 12 residues. The CDR3 coding sequence is TGTGCCAGCAGTCTACAGGGATCGAAAGCTTTCTTT. This sequence encodes CASSLQGSKAFF.

The chain carries TRBV18 and TRBJ1-1, with 8 bases identical to TRBD1. The CDR3 loop spans 16 amino acids. Germline V gives CDR1 KGHSH, CDR2 LQKENI. V dropped 3 bases and J dropped 1; count of bases not matched to a gene: 7. The CDR3 DNA follows: TGTGCCAGCTCACCCACAATAGACAGGGGGAACACTGAAGCTTTCTTT. Its translation: CASSPTIDRGNTEAFF. Full variable domain (outside the CDR3, taken from reference TRBV18 and TRBJ1-1): NAGVMQNPRHLVRRRGQEARLRCSPMKGHSHVYWYRQLPEEGLKFMVYLQKENIIDESGMPKERFSAEFPKEGPSILRIQQVVRGDSAAYFCASSPTIDRGNTEAFFGQGTRLTVV.

The chain uses TRBV15 and TRBJ2-2; TRBD2 matches 10 bases. The ends lost 11 bases at V and 8 bases at J; junction bases unmatched: 11. Per the germline V gene, CDR1 is LNHNV and CDR2 is YYDKDF (reference sequence). The CDR3 totals 14 residues. This CDR3 is CAVSGRALSGELFF. CDR3 in DNA: TGTGCCGTGAGCGGGAGGGCGTTAAGTGGGGAGCTGTTTTTT.

The chain uses TRBV10-3 and TRBJ1-2; TRBD1 matches at 7 bases. This CDR3 contains 17 residues. CDR1 and CDR2 from the germline V gene are ENHRY and SYGVKD. V shed 4 bases, J shed 6 bases, and the junction held 17 bases outside the gene matches. CDR3 protein: CAISGGRGSLGSDGYTF. The CDR3 region has the DNA TGTGCCATCAGTGGGGGCAGGGGGAGCCTGGGCTCGGATGGCTACACCTTC.

This chain joins TRBV28 and TRBJ2-2; D possibly corresponds to TRBD1 (6 bases). Germline assignment: CDR1 MDHEN and CDR2 SYDVKM. The CDR3 runs to 15 residues. Trimming took off 10 bases at V and 0 bases at J, with 15 bases between the two ends. The CDR3 coding sequence is TGTGCCATCAGAGTAGGGACACCGAACACCGGGGAGCTGTTTTTT. Translated, it gives CAIRVGTPNTGELFF.

The chain joins TRBV28 to TRBJ1-3; 9 nucleotides agree with TRBD1. This CDR3 comprises 15 residues. The junction had 4 bases not matched to a gene; V was cut back by 4 bases and J by 3 bases. CDR1 MDHEN and CDR2 SYDVKM come from the germline V gene. In DNA, the CDR3 is TGTGCCAGCAGTTCTGGACAGGGGAGTGGAAACACCATATATTTT. This translates into CASSSGQGSGNTIYF.

This sequence joins TRBV19 and TRBJ1-3; 7 nucleotides agree with TRBD1. V lost 0 bases, J lost 0 bases, and 2 bases stayed unmatched. The CDR3 length is 16 residues. The germline CDR1 and CDR2 sequences are LNHDA and SQIVND (reference sequence). CDR3 sequence reads: CASSIDRDSSGNTIYF. CDR3 nucleotide sequence: TGTGCCAGTAGTATAGACCGGGACAGCTCTGGAAACACCATATATTTT.

This sequence joins TRBV7-8 and TRBJ2-1, with D uncertain. The length of the CDR3 is 14 residues. Germline loops: CDR1 SGHVS, CDR2 FQNEAQ. Between the trimmed V and J ends, which lost 5 bases and 0 bases, there was a span of 8 bases. CDR3 in amino acids: CASSPLSSYNEQFF. In nucleotides, the CDR3 is TGTGCCAGCAGCCCATTGAGCTCCTACAATGAGCAGTTCTTC.

The V and J genes are TRBV11-2 and TRBJ1-5; possible D gene TRBD1, 5 bases. This CDR3 has 14 amino acids. Germline V CDR1 and CDR2: SGHAT, FQNNGV. The V gene lost 3 bases and the J gene lost 0 bases, with 6 bases spanning the gap. CDR3 sequence reads: CASSFQGSNQPQHF. DNA of the CDR3: TGTGCCAGCAGCTTCCAGGGTAGCAATCAGCCCCAGCATTTT.